Listed here is a single TCR beta chain. The data derive from a study of shared clonotypes between healthy human individuals. Study-wide context: Per donor, three plates held CD4 naive cells, three held CD4 memory, two held CD8 naive and one held CD8 memory.

Germline CDR1 PRHDT, CDR2 FYEKMQ (reference sequence). Trimming shortened V by 1 base and J by 1 base, and 25 bases separated the two germline ends. The CDR3 runs 20 residues. Assay used: immunoSEQ multiplex PCR; TCRdb lists only in-frame clones, some missing. This sample carries some 790,000 clones, 72% of them seen once, and the ten largest clones take less than 2%. The TCR originated in a woman aged 30 to 39 in good health. The V call is TRBV13, the J call TRBJ1-2; a weak D match, TRBD1 (5 bases). Sequencing was performed on memory CD4+ T cells sorted from blood. The subset was: CD45RA-negative fraction. Written as DNA, the CDR3 is TGTGCCAGCAGCTTAGTTGTTGTCAGGGCGGGAACAGGATTTAACTATGGCTACACCTTC. Translating it yields CASSLVVVRAGTGFNYGYTF.